This T cell receptor (beta chain) was retrieved from a study of STAT3 mutations in large granular lymphocyte leukemia. Study-level background: Among longitudinally sequenced T-LGLL patients, roughly half had canonical activating STAT3 mutations detected. More than half of T-LGLL patients received immunosuppressive therapy.

This clone has only a few counts. Its antigen remains unknown. Study findings and constraints: TCR clonotype switching after therapy occurred in about 30% of the 18 patients. At least one immunodominant TCR beta clonotype appeared in every T-cell large granular lymphocyte leukemia patient.

The germline V gene has CDR1 SGHRS and CDR2 YFSETQ. The CDR3 consists of 13 residues. Trimming took 2 bases from V and 7 from J, leaving 10 bases between them. Each sample's TCRbeta library yielded on average around 41,000 productive templates. Produced via immunoSEQ multiplex PCR; TCRdb's table is partial and in-frame only. The repertoire holds some 5,700 clones, with 88% as singletons. The rearrangement joins TRBV5-1 to TRBJ1-5, with D hard to call. Sequencing input: PBMCs. The clonotype was recovered from a human donor with T large granular lymphocyte leukemia. Some clones in this sample may be carry-over from other donors' samples. CDR3 loop: CASSFTYNQPQHF. Here the CDR3 DNA reads TGCGCCAGCAGCTTTACATACAACCAGCCCCAGCATTTT.